One sample yielded the 18 T cell receptor beta chains listed below, sequenced in a study of T cell changes during pregnancy in multiple sclerosis. The assay was immunoSEQ multiplex PCR, and TCRdb's table has in-frame clones only and misses some. The sample yields 65,000 to 75,000 clones, around 92% seen once. Sequences were derived from CD8+ T cells from peripheral blood mononuclear cells, sampled in the third trimester of pregnancy. These receptors all come from a female donor in good health, enrolled as a control in a pregnancy study.

The V gene is TRBV4-2, the J gene TRBJ2-2; 15 nucleotides align to TRBD2. The J segment lost 3 bases and the V segment lost 3 bases, leaving 8 bases of the junction unmatched. There are 19 residues in the CDR3. Looked up from germline, CDR1 is LGHNA and CDR2 is YNFKEQ. The CDR3: CASSHPGLAGGLDTGELFF. In DNA form, the CDR3 reads TGTGCCAGCAGCCACCCGGGACTAGCGGGGGGCCTTGACACCGGGGAGCTGTTTTTT.

The rearrangement uses TRBV7-2 and TRBJ2-3; 8 positions match TRBD2. The CDR3 is 16 residues long. V lost 6 bases, J lost 2 bases, and 10 bases stayed unmatched. Germline lookup yields CDR1 SGHTA and CDR2 FQGNSA. The CDR3 sequence is CASRHLAGAPTDTQYF. The DNA for the CDR3 is TGTGCCAGCAGACACCTAGCGGGTGCCCCCACAGATACGCAGTATTTT.

The V gene is TRBV6-1, the J gene TRBJ2-7; 7 nucleotides agree with TRBD1. Germline V CDR1 and CDR2: MNHNS, SASEGT. The CDR3 sequence is 14 residues long. J gave up 1 base and V 6 bases, and 6 bases lay outside the gene matches. Here the CDR3 reads CASRTGARSYEQYF. The CDR3 DNA is TGTGCCAGCAGAACAGGGGCCCGATCCTACGAGCAGTACTTC.

The chain combines TRBV25-1 with TRBJ1-4, with TRBD1 matching over 7 bases. The V and J ends lost 2 bases and 5 bases, in that order; junction bases with no gene match: 2. Germline assignment: CDR1 MGHDK and CDR2 SYGVNS. The CDR3 has 14 amino acids. The CDR3 coding sequence is TGTGCCAGCAGTGAAGGGACAGTAAATGAAAAACTGTTTTTT. Its protein is CASSEGTVNEKLFF.

This sequence joins TRBV5-1 and TRBJ1-5, with TRBD1 identical over 8 bases. Germline trimming cut 4 bases from V and 5 bases from J; bases unmatched to any gene: 5. The CDR3 covers 14 residues. Germline CDR1 and CDR2: SGHRS and YFSETQ. Here the CDR3 DNA reads TGCGCCAGCAGCCTAGACAGGGGCGATCAGCCCCAGCATTTT. Translated: CASSLDRGDQPQHF.

This clone occurred once. At the DNA level, this CDR3 is encoded by other sequences in the same sample as well. The V gene is TRBV27, the J gene TRBJ1-1, with D perhaps TRBD1 (5 bases). Trimming cost V 6 bases and J 5 bases, with 13 bases left between them. Looked up from germline, CDR1 is MNHEY and CDR2 is SMNVEV (reference sequence). The CDR3 loop spans 13 amino acids. The CDR3 spells CASSKGVGTEAFF. CDR3 DNA sequence: TGTGCCAGCAGCAAAGGGGTGGGGACTGAAGCTTTCTTT.

This clone showed up just once. The chain has TRBV6-4 and TRBJ1-1; 7 bases are a match to TRBD1. The V gene end was trimmed by 0 bases and the J gene end by 9 bases; junction bases not matched to a gene: 4. The CDR3 totals 13 residues. Per the germline V gene, CDR1 is MRHNA and CDR2 is SNTAGT. CDR3 in DNA: TGTGCCAGCAGTGACTCGAGTAGGGGGCAAGCTTTCTTT. Its translation: CASSDSSRGQAFF.

The chain employs TRBV4-2 and TRBJ2-5; 7 bases are shared with TRBD2. The J call may be faulty, since TRBJ2-7 better matches the DNA end. Germline-derived CDR1 and CDR2 are LGHNA and YNFKEQ. CDR3 size: 15 residues. The CDR3 spells CASSQDDGGSYEQYF. As DNA, the CDR3 is TGTGCCAGCAGCCAAGACGACGGGGGGTCCTACGAGCAGTACTTC.

V usage is TRBV30 and J usage is TRBJ2-1; 16 bases are a match to TRBD2. J was trimmed by 8 bases and V by 1 base; bases with no gene match: 2. CDR1 and CDR2 (germline): GTSNPN, SVGIG (reference sequence). The CDR3 covers 15 residues. The CDR3 is CAWSEGLAGGDEQFF. CDR3 in DNA: TGTGCCTGGAGTGAGGGACTAGCGGGGGGGGATGAGCAGTTCTTC. The variable domain in full, completed from reference TRBV30 and TRBJ2-1, reads SQTIHQWPATLVQPVGSPLSLECTVEGTSNPNLYWYRQAAGRGLQLLFYSVGIGQISSEVPQNLSASRPQDRQFILSSKKLLLSDSGFYLCAWSEGLAGGDEQFFGPGTRLTVL.

The chain has TRBV14 and TRBJ1-3; 7 positions agree with TRBD1. CDR1 and CDR2 from the germline V gene are SGHDN and FVKESK. CDR3 size: 13 residues. J gave up 8 bases and V 0 bases, and 1 base lay outside the gene matches. The CDR3 region has the DNA TGTGCCAGCAGCCAAGACAGGGGGGACACCATATATTTT. Residues: CASSQDRGDTIYF.

The chain carries TRBV10-3 and TRBJ2-7, with D perhaps TRBD2 (6 bases). CDR1 and CDR2 (germline): ENHRY, SYGVKD. CDR3 length: 16 amino acids. Deletions cut 3 bases from V and 3 bases from J, with 18 bases between. The CDR3 sequence is CAISDPVLAKNYEQYF. In DNA form, the CDR3 reads TGTGCCATCAGTGACCCAGTTCTAGCGAAAAACTACGAGCAGTACTTC.

The V call is TRBV6-5, the J call TRBJ2-3; 9 bases match TRBD2. Trimming at V came to 9 bases and at J to 0 bases, leaving 7 bases not matched to a gene. This CDR3 spans 15 amino acids. Germline V gene sequence: CDR1 MNHEY, CDR2 SVGAGI. CDR3 DNA sequence: TGTGCCAGTCAACCGGGACTAGCTAGCACAGATACGCAGTATTTT. This translates into CASQPGLASTDTQYF.

The chain couples TRBV6-6 to TRBJ2-7, with a weak D call TRBD2 (6 bases). This CDR3 spans 15 amino acids. Germline V gene sequence: CDR1 MNHNY, CDR2 SVGAGI (reference sequence). V shed 6 bases and J shed 6 bases, with 21 bases lying between them. In DNA form, the CDR3 reads TGTGCCAGCAGGGGAGGAGATCTCGGGTTCCTCGAGCAGTACTTC. Encoded protein: CASRGGDLGFLEQYF.

The chain couples TRBV4-1 to TRBJ2-2; the D gene is possibly TRBD1 (6 bases). Per germline, CDR1 MGHRA and CDR2 YSYEKL. V was cut by 4 bases and J by 4 bases, with 16 bases left in between. This CDR3 comprises 16 residues. The CDR3 nucleotides read TGCGCCAGCAGCCGCGTTGGGGGCGTTGGCACCGGGGAGCTGTTTTTT. It specifies CASSRVGGVGTGELFF.

The chain joins TRBV2 to TRBJ2-5; 12 bases match TRBD2. This CDR3 spans 16 amino acids. Germline V CDR1 and CDR2: SNHLY, FYNNEI. Trimming removed 0 bases from V and 4 bases from J; junction bases left unmatched: 3. CDR3 in amino acids: CASSEASGLAGETQYF. In DNA, the CDR3 is TGTGCCAGCAGTGAAGCTTCGGGACTAGCGGGAGAGACCCAGTACTTC.

The genes are TRBV5-8 and TRBJ1-4, with D unclear. The V and J ends lost 1 base and 6 bases respectively, with 16 bases between them. Germline V gene sequence: CDR1 SGHTS, CDR2 YDEGEE. This CDR3 has 16 residues. The CDR3 loop is CASSLLELGGDEKLFF. CDR3 bases: TGTGCCAGCAGCTTGTTAGAGCTAGGTGGCGATGAAAAACTGTTTTTT.

V gene TRBV4-1 combines with J gene TRBJ2-5; TRBD2 agrees at 7 bases. The V segment lost 0 bases and the J segment 9 bases; nucleotides outside the gene matches: 10. Germline CDR1 is MGHRA and CDR2 is YSYEKL. The CDR3 is made up of 15 amino acids. CDR3 in DNA: TGCGCCAGCAGCCAAGATGACGGACTAGGGCCGTCCCAGTACTTC. Its translation is CASSQDDGLGPSQYF.

The chain couples TRBV5-1 to TRBJ1-2; D uncertain. Germline V gene sequence: CDR1 SGHRS, CDR2 YFSETQ. This CDR3 has 14 residues. Trimming took 2 bases from V and 8 from J, leaving 16 bases between them. The DNA of the CDR3 is TGCGCCAGCAGCTTCGACCTGACGCAGGAAGGCTACACCTTC. It specifies CASSFDLTQEGYTF. Full variable domain (rest looked up from reference TRBV5-1 and TRBJ1-2): KAGVTQTPRYLIKTRGQQVTLSCSPISGHRSVSWYQQTPGQGLQFLFEYFSETQRNKGNFPGRFSGRQFSNSRSEMNVSTLELGDSALYLCASSFDLTQEGYTFGSGTRLTVV.